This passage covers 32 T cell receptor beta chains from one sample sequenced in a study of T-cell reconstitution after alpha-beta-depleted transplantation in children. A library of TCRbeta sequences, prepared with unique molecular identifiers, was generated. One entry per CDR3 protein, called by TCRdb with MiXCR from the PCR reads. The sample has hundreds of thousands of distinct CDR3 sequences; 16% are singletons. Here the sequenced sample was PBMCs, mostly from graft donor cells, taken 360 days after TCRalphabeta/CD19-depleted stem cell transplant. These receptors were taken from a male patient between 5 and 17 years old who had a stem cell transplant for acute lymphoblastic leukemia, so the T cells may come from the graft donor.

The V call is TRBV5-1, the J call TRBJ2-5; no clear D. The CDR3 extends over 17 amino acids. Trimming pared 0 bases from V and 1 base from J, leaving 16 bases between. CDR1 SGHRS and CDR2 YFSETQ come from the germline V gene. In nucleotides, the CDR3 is TGCGCCAGCAGCTTGGACGTCTCACTTAATATCCAAGAGACCCAGTACTTC. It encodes CASSLDVSLNIQETQYF.

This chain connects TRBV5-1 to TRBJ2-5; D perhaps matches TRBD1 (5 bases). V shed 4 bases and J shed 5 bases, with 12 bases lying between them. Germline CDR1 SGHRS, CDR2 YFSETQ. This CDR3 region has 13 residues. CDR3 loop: CASSVDSYETQYF. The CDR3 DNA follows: TGCGCCAGCAGCGTCGACAGCTACGAGACCCAGTACTTC.

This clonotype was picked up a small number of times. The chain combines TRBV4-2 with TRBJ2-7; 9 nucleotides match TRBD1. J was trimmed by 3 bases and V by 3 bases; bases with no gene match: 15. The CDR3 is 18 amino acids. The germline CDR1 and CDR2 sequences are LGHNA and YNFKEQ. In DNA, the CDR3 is TGTGCCAGCAGCCATTACCTACGCACGGGACAGGGACTCTACGAGCAGTACTTC. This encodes CASSHYLRTGQGLYEQYF.

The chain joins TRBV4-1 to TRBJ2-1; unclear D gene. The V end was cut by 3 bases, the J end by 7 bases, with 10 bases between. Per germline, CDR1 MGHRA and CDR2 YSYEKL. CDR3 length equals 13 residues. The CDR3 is CASSHQLGNEQFF. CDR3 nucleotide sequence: TGCGCCAGCAGCCATCAGCTCGGGAATGAGCAGTTCTTC.

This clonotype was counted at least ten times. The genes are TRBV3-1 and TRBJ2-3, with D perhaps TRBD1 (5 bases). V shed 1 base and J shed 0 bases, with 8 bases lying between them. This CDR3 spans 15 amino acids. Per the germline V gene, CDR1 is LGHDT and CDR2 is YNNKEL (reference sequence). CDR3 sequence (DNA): TGTGCCAGCAGCCAAGTCCAGGGTAGCACAGATACGCAGTATTTT. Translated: CASSQVQGSTDTQYF.

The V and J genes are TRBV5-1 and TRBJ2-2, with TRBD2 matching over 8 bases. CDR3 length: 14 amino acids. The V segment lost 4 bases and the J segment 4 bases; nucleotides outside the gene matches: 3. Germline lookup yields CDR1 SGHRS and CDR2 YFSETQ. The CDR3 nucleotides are TGCGCCAGCAGCATGGGACTAGGCACCGGGGAGCTGTTTTTT. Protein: CASSMGLGTGELFF.

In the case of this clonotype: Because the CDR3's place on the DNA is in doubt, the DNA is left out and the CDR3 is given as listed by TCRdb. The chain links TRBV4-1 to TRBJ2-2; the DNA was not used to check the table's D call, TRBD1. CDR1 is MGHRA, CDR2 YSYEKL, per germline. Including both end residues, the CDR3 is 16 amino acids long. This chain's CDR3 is CASSQEFSGPAGELFF.

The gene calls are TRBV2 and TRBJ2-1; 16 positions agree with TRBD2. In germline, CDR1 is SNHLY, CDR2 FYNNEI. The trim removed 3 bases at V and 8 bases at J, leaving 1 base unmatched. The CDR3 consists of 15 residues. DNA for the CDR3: TGTGCCAGCAGTGAGGGACTAGCGGGAGGGTATGAGCAGTTCTTC. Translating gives CASSEGLAGGYEQFF.

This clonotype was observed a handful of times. CDR3 protein: CASSSPRTSGRGSYNEQFF. For the CDR3, the DNA is TGTGCCAGCAGCTCCCCCAGGACTAGCGGGAGGGGCTCCTACAATGAGCAGTTCTTC. The chain employs TRBV7-3 and TRBJ2-1, with TRBD2 matching 15 bases. CDR1 SGHTA and CDR2 FQGTGA come from the germline V gene. This CDR3 has 19 residues. After removal of 4 bases from V and 0 bases from J, the junction contained 7 bases not matched to a gene.

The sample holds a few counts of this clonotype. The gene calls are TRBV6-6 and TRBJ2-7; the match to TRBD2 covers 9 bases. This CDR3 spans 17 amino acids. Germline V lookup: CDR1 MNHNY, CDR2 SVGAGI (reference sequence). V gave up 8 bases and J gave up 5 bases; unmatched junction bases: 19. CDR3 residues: CASGLIQAGTSFHEQYF. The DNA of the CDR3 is TGTGCCAGCGGATTAATCCAAGCCGGGACTAGCTTCCACGAGCAGTACTTC.

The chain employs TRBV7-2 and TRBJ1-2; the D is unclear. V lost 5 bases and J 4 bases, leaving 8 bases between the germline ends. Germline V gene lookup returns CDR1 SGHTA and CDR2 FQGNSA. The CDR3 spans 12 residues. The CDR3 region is CASSAQVYGYTF. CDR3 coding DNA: TGTGCCAGCAGCGCGCAGGTCTATGGCTACACCTTC.

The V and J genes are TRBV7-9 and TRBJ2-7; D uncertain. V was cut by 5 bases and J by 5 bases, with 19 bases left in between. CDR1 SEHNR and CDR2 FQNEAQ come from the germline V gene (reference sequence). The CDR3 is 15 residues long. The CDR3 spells CASSPSIAPGDEQYF. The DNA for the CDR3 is TGTGCCAGCAGCCCCTCGATTGCCCCTGGGGACGAGCAGTACTTC. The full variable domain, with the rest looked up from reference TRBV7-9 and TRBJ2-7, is DTGVSQNPRHKITKRGQNVTFRCDPISEHNRLYWYRQTLGQGPEFLTYFQNEAQLEKSRLLSDRFSAERPKGSFSTLEIQRTEQGDSAMYLCASSPSIAPGDEQYFGPGTRLTVT.

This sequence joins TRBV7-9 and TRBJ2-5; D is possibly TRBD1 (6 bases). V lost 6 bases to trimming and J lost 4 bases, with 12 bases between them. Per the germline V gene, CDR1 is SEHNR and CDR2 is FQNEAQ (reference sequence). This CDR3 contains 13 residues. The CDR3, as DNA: TGTGCCAGCAGGAAGCAGGGGAGAGAGACCCAGTACTTC. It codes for CASRKQGRETQYF.

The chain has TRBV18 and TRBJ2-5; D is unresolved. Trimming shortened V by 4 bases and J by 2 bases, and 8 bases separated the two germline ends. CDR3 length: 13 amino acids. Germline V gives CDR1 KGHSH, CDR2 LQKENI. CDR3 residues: CASSRVIQETQYF. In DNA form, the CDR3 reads TGTGCCAGCTCACGTGTAATACAAGAGACCCAGTACTTC.

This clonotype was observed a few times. The CDR3 region is CASSVPYSGRELWSEQFF. The CDR3 DNA follows: TGCGCCAGCAGCGTTCCGTACAGCGGGAGGGAGTTGTGGAGTGAGCAGTTCTTC. The chain recombines TRBV4-1 with TRBJ2-1; TRBD2 aligns across 10 bases. Trimming at V came to 5 bases and at J to 9 bases, leaving 19 bases not matched to a gene. Per germline, CDR1 MGHRA and CDR2 YSYEKL. The CDR3 spans 18 residues.

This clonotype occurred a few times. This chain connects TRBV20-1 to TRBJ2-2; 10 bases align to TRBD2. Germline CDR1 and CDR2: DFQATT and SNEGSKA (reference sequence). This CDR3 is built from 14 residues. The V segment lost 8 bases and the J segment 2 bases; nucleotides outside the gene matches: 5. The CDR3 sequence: CSTRLAGNTGELFF. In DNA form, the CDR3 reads TGCAGTACCAGACTAGCGGGCAACACCGGGGAGCTGTTTTTT.

The CDR3 loop reads CASSTRPGEGSPLHF. The CDR3 DNA is TGTGCCAGCAGCACAAGACCGGGCGAGGGGTCACCCCTCCACTTT. The V and J genes are TRBV9 and TRBJ1-6; perhaps TRBD1 as D (5 bases). Germline CDR1 SGDLS, CDR2 YYNGEE. Trimming pared 4 bases from V and 10 bases from J, leaving 18 bases between. CDR3 size: 15 residues. Filled out from reference TRBV9 and TRBJ1-6, the complete variable domain reads DSGVTQTPKHLITATGQRVTLRCSPRSGDLSVYWYQQSLDQGLQFLIQYYNGEERAKGNILERFSAQQFPDLHSELNLSSLELGDSALYFCASSTRPGEGSPLHFGNGTRLTVT.

CDR3 DNA sequence: TGTGCCAGCAGCTTAGGGCGACCGGGACGGCAACTTCTTGATGGCTACACCTTC. Translating it yields CASSLGRPGRQLLDGYTF. The chain uses TRBV7-8 and TRBJ1-2; tentative D call: TRBD1 (5 bases). V lost 1 base and J 6 bases, leaving 24 bases between the germline ends. In germline, CDR1 is SGHVS, CDR2 FQNEAQ. The CDR3 has 18 residues.

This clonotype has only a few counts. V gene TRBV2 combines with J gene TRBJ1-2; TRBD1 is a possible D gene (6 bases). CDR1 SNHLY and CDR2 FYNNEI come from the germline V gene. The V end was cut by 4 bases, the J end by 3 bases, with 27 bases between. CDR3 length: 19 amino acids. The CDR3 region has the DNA TGTGCCAGCAGTGGGGGGCACAGAGAACTATGGCGGGCGGACTATGGCTACACCTTC. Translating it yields CASSGGHRELWRADYGYTF. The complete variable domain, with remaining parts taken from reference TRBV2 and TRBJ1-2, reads EPEVTQTPSHQVTQMGQEVILRCVPISNHLYFYWYRQILGQKVEFLVSFYNNEISEKSEIFDDQFSVERPDGSNFTLKIRSTKLEDSAMYFCASSGGHRELWRADYGYTFGSGTRLTVV.

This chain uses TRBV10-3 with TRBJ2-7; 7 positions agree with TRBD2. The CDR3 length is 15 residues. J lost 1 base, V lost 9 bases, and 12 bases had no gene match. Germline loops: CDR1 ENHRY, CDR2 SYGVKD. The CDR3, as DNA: TGTGCCATTACAGATAGGGCTAGCGGTTCCTACGAGCAGTACTTC. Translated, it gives CAITDRASGSYEQYF.

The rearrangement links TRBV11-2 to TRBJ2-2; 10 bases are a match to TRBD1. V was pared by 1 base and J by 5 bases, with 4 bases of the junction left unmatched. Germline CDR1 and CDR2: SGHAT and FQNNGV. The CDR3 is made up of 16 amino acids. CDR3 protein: CASSLVGTGATGELFF. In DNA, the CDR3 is TGTGCCAGCAGCTTAGTCGGGACAGGGGCGACCGGGGAGCTGTTTTTT. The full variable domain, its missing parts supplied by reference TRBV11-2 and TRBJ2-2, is EAGVAQSPRYKIIEKRQSVAFWCNPISGHATLYWYQQILGQGPKLLIQFQNNGVVDDSQLPKDRFSAERLKGVDSTLKIQPAKLEDSAVYLCASSLVGTGATGELFFGEGSRLTVL.

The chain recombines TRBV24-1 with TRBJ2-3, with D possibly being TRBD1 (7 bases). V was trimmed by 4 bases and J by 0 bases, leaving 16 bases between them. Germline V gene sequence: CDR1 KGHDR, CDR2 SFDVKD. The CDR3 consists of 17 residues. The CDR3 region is CATSDGPGGKSTDTQYF. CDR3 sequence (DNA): TGTGCCACCAGTGACGGACCAGGGGGGAAGAGCACAGATACGCAGTATTTT.

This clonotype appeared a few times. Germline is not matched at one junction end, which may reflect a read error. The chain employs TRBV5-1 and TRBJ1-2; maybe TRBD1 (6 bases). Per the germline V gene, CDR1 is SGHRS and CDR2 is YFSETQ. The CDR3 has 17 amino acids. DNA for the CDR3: TGCGCCAGCAGCTTGGGAGTCGGGGGGCTCGGCAACTCTGGCTACACCTTC. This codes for CASSLGVGGLGNSGYTF.

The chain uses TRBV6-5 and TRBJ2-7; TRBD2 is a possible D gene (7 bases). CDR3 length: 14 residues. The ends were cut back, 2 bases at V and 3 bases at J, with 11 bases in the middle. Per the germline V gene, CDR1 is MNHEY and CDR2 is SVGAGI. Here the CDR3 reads CASSYGGGIYEQYF. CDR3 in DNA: TGTGCCAGCAGTTACGGGGGGGGCATCTACGAGCAGTACTTC.

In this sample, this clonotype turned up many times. CDR3 region: CASSVRQGSVAGELFF. The CDR3, as DNA: TGTGCCAGCAGCGTACGACAGGGGTCCGTCGCCGGGGAGCTGTTTTTT. This chain joins TRBV9 and TRBJ2-2, with TRBD1 identical over 8 bases. This CDR3 has 16 residues. CDR1 and CDR2 (germline): SGDLS, YYNGEE. V was pared by 1 base and J by 6 bases, with 8 bases of the junction left unmatched.

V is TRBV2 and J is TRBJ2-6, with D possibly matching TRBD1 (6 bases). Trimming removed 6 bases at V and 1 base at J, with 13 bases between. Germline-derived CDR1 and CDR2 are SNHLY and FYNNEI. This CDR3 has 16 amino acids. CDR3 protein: CASRPVQGSGANVLTF. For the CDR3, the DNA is TGTGCCAGCAGGCCAGTCCAGGGGTCTGGGGCCAACGTCCTGACTTTC. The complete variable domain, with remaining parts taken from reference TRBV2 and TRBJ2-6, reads EPEVTQTPSHQVTQMGQEVILRCVPISNHLYFYWYRQILGQKVEFLVSFYNNEISEKSEIFDDQFSVERPDGSNFTLKIRSTKLEDSAMYFCASRPVQGSGANVLTFGAGSRLTVL.

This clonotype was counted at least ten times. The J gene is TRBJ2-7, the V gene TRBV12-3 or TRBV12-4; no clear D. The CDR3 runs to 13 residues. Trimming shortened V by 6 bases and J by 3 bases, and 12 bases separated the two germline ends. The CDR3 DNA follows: TGTGCCAGCAGAAGGACGGCTTACTACGAGCAGTACTTC. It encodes CASRRTAYYEQYF.

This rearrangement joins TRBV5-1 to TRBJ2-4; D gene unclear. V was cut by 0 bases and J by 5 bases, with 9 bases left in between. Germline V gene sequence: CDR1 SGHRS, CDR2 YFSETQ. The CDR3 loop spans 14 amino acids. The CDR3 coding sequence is TGCGCCAGCAGCTTGGTGGCCGAGCAAAACATTCAGTACTTC. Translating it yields CASSLVAEQNIQYF.

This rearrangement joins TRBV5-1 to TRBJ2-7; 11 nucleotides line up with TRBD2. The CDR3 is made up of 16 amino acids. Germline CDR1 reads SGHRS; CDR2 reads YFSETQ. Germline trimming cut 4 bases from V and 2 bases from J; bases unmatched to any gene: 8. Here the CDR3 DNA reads TGCGCCAGCAGCCCCGGGACTAGCGGCATCACCTACGAGCAGTACTTC. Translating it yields CASSPGTSGITYEQYF.

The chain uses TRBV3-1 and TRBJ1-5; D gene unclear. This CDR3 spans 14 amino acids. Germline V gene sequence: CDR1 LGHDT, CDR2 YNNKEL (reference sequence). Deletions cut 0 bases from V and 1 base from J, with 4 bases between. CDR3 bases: TGTGCCAGCAGCCAAGAACTGAGCAATCAGCCCCAGCATTTT. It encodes CASSQELSNQPQHF.

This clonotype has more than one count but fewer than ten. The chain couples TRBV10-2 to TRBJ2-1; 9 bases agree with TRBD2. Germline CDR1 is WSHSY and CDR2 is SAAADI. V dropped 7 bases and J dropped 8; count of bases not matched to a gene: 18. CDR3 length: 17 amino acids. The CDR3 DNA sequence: TGCGCCAGCACAGGACGGGTTTTGATAGCGGGAGAGCATGAGCAGTTCTTC. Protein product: CASTGRVLIAGEHEQFF.

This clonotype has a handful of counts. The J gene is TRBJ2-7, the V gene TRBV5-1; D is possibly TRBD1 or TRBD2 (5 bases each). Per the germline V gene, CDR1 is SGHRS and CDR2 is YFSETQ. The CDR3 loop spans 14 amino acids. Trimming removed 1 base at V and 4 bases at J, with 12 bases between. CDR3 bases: TGCGCCAGCAGCTTGAGGCTAGAGGGGTACGAGCAGTACTTC. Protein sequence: CASSLRLEGYEQYF.